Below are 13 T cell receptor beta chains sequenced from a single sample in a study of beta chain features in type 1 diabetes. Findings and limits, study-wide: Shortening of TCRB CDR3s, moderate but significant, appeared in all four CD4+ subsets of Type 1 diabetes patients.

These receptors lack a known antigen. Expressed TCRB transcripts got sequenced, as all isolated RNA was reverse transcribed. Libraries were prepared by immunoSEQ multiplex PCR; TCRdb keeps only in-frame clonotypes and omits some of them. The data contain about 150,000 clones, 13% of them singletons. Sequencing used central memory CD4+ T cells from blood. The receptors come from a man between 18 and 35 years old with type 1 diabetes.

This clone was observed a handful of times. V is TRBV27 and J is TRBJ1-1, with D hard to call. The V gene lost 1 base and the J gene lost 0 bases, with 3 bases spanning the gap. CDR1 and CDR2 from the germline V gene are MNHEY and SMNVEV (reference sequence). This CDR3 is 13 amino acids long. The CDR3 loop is CASSLLLNTEAFF. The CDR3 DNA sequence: TGTGCCAGCAGTTTATTGCTGAACACTGAAGCTTTCTTT.

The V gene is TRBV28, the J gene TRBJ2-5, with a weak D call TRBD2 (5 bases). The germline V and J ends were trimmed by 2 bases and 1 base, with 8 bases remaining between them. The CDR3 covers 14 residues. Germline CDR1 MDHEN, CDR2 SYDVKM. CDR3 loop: CASSLPGVQETQYF. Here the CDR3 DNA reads TGTGCCAGCAGTTTACCCGGGGTCCAAGAGACCCAGTACTTC. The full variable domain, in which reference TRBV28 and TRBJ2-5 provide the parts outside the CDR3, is DVKVTQSSRYLVKRTGEKVFLECVQDMDHENMFWYRQDPGLGLRLIYFSYDVKMKEKGDIPEGYSVSREKKERFSLILESASTNQTSMYLCASSLPGVQETQYFGPGTRLLVL.

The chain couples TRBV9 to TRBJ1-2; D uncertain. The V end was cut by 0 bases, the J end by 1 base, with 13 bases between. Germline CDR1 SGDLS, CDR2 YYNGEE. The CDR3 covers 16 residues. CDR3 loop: CASSVANPRDNYGYTF. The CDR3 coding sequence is TGTGCCAGCAGCGTAGCAAACCCGCGGGATAACTATGGCTACACCTTC.

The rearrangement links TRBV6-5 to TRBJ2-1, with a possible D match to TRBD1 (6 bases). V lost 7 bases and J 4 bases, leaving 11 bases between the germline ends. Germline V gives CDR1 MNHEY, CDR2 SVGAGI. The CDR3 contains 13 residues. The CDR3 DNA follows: TGTGCCAGCACAGCCAGGGGTTACAATGAGCAGTTCTTC. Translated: CASTARGYNEQFF.

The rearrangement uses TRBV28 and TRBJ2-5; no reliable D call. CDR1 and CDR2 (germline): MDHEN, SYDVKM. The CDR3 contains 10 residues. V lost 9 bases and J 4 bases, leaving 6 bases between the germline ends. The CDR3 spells CASLGETQYF. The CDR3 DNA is TGTGCCAGTCTGGGAGAGACCCAGTACTTC.

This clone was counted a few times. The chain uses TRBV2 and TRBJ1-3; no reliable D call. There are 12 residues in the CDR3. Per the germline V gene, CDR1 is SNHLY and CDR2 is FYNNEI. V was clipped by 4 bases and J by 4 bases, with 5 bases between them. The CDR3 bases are TGTGCCAGCAGTGGTCAGGGAAACACCATATATTTT. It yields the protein CASSGQGNTIYF.

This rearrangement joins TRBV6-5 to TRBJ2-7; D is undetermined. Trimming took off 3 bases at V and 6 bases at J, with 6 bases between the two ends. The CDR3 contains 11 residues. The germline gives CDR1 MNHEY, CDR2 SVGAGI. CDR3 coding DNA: TGTGCCAGCAGTTATATGGGCGAGCAGTACTTC. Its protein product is CASSYMGEQYF.

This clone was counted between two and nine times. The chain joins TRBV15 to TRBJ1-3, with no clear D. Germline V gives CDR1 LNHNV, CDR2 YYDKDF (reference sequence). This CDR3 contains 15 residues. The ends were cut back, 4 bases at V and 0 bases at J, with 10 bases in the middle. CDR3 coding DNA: TGTGCCACCAGCATGAGAGGGTACTCTGGAAACACCATATATTTT. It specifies CATSMRGYSGNTIYF.

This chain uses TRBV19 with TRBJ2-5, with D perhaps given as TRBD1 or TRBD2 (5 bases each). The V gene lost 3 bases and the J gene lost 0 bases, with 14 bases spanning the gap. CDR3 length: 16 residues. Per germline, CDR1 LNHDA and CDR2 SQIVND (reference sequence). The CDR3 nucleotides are TGTGCCAGTAGTATGCATTCCCCGGGACACCAAGAGACCCAGTACTTC. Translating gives CASSMHSPGHQETQYF.

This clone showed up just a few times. This chain's CDR3 is CASSPGTENTEAFF. CDR3 DNA: TGTGCCAGCTCACCCGGGACAGAGAACACTGAAGCTTTCTTT. The J gene is TRBJ1-1, the V gene TRBV18; 7 bases line up with TRBD1. The CDR3 loop spans 14 amino acids. V gave up 3 bases and J gave up 1 base; unmatched junction bases: 2. The germline V gene has CDR1 KGHSH and CDR2 LQKENI.

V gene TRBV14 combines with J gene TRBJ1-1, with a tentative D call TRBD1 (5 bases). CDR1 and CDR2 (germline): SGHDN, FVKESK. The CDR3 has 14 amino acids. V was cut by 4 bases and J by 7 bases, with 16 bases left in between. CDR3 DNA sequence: TGTGCCAGCAGCCCTTGGGACGGGGGGGTTGAAGCTTTCTTT. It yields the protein CASSPWDGGVEAFF.

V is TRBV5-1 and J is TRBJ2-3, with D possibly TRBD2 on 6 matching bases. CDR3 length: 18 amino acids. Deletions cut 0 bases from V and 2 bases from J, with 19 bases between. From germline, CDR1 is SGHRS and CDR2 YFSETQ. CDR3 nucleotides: TGCGCCAGCAGCTTGGTGGCTATGGGAGGTCCTTCCACAGATACGCAGTATTTT. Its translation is CASSLVAMGGPSTDTQYF.

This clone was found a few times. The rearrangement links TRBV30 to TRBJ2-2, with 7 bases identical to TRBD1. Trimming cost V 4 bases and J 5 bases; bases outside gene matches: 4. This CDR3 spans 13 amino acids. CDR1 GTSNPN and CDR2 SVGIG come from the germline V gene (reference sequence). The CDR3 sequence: CAWNRGGTGELFF. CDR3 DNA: TGTGCCTGGAACAGGGGCGGAACCGGGGAGCTGTTTTTT.